This section outlines one T cell receptor (beta chain) sequence together with its context. Germline CDR1 reads KGHSH; CDR2 reads LQKENI. Trimming cost V 2 bases and J 6 bases, with 11 bases left between them. The CDR3 totals 14 residues. RNA was extracted with the RNeasy kit, and a quantity of roughly 0.45 to 1 ug was reverse transcribed using random hexamers. TCRdb passed the immunoSEQ multiplex PCR reads through MiXCR, listing each CDR3 protein once. The sample carries about 130,000 distinct CDR3 sequences, around 94% recorded once. This sample stems from a study of CD8 T cells in Susac syndrome. The chain carries TRBV18 and TRBJ2-1; the D gene is possibly TRBD2 (5 bases). Sequencing used CD8+ T cells from PBMCs. The sequence was obtained from a human donor with Susac syndrome. CDR3 in DNA: TGTGCCAGCTCACCAGAGGGAGAACCCAATGAGCAGTTCTTC. Its translation: CASSPEGEPNEQFF.